The rows below give T cell receptor beta chains drawn from one sample of a study of TIL therapy for anti-PD-1-resistant metastatic lung cancer. Profiled with immunoSEQ multiplex PCR; TCRdb holds only in-frame clones, not every one. The profile shows roughly 54,000 clones, more than 75% of them singletons. This specimen consisted of blood, obtained at baseline. These receptors all stem from a person aged 25-80 years with non-small cell lung cancer. The CDR3 runs from the conserved cysteine through the conserved F or W. Each record gives: V gene, J gene, CDR3 length, D gene, clone size, CDR3 DNA, CDR3 protein. A D gene is named only where the DNA matches it firmly. Expanded clones are given a class, and other clones once, few, many or no size at all.

>TRBV3-1/TRBV3-2|TRBJ2-3|15|TRBD1|few
TGTGCCAGCAGCCACCGGAGACAGGGGACAGATACGCAGTATTTT
CASSHRRQGTDTQYF
>TRBV14|TRBJ1-3|16|.|.
TGTGCCAGCAGCCCCCTGCCCGCCACCTCTGGAAACACCATATATTTT
CASSPLPATSGNTIYF
>TRBV11-1|TRBJ1-1|13|.|once
TGTGCCAGCAGCTTTCTACGGAACACTGAAGCTTTCTTT
CASSFLRNTEAFF
>TRBV4-1|TRBJ2-2|15|.|.
TGCGCCAGCAGCCAAGAGAGGGCTAGCCCCGGGGAGCTGTTTTTT
CASSQERASPGELFF
>TRBV3-1/TRBV3-2|TRBJ1-1|14|.|few
TGTGCCAGCAGCAGGTCCGGGAACGGGGCTGAAGCTTTCTTT
CASSRSGNGAEAFF
>TRBV18|TRBJ2-3|15|TRBD1|.
TGTGCCAGCCGAACAGGGGGCGCTTACACAGATACGCAGTATTTT
CASRTGGAYTDTQYF
>TRBV5-1|TRBJ2-2|15|.|few
TGCGCCAGCAGCTTTGGGGGTTCGTACACCGGGGAGCTGTTTTTT
CASSFGGSYTGELFF
>TRBV5-1|TRBJ2-1|16|.|.
TGCGCCAGCAGCGGGCTTATGGGATACCCCTACAATGAGCAGTTCTTC
CASSGLMGYPYNEQFF
>TRBV7-2|TRBJ2-7|14|.|.
TGTGCCAGCAGCCCAGGGGTAGGGATCAACGAGCAGTACTTC
CASSPGVGINEQYF
>TRBV27|TRBJ1-1|14|TRBD1|.
TGTGCCAGCAGATCCCAGGGGGGGGGAACTGAAGCTTTCTTT
CASRSQGGGTEAFF
>TRBV30|TRBJ1-1|12|TRBD1|.
TGTGCCTGGAGTGAACAGGGGACACGAACTTTCTTT
CAWSEQGTRTFF
>TRBV7-6|TRBJ2-2|17|.|.
TGTGCCAGCAGCTTTCTTTCGGTGGCTGACAACACCGGGGAGCTGTTTTTT
CASSFLSVADNTGELFF
>TRBV6-5|TRBJ1-1|13|.|.
TGTGCCAGCAGTTCAATCATGAACACTGAAGCTTTCTTT
CASSSIMNTEAFF
>TRBV6-5|TRBJ2-1|13|.|.
TGTGCCAGCGCCCGGGACGGCAACAATGAGCAGTTCTTC
CASARDGNNEQFF
>TRBV4-1|TRBJ2-7|14|.|.
TGCGCCAGCAGCCAAGAGGGGCAAACCTACGAGCAGTACTTC
CASSQEGQTYEQYF
>TRBV29-1|TRBJ2-7|14|.|.
TGCAGCGTTGGTTCAGGGGTTAACTCCTACGAGCAGTACTTC
CSVGSGVNSYEQYF
>TRBV3-1/TRBV3-2|TRBJ2-3|16|.|.
TGTGCCAGCAGCCAAGACTCCCCAGGGCGAGCAGATACGCAGTATTTT
CASSQDSPGRADTQYF
>TRBV19|TRBJ1-5|18|TRBD1|.
TGTGCCAGTAGTATAGATCAGGGCCGGGACAGGGGGAGGAAACCCCAGCATTTT
CASSIDQGRDRGRKPQHF
>TRBV19|TRBJ2-1|17|.|.
TGTGCCAGTAGTATAATGTCGGTCGGCGGATCCTACAATGAGCAGTTCTTC
CASSIMSVGGSYNEQFF
>TRBV3-1/TRBV3-2|TRBJ2-1|15|TRBD2|.
TGTGCCAGCAGCCCGGGACTAGCGGGGGGGAATGAGCAGTTCTTC
CASSPGLAGGNEQFF
>TRBV6-5|TRBJ2-1|11|.|.
TGTGCCAGCGGCGTAGGCGATGAGCAGTTCTTC
CASGVGDEQFF
>TRBV20-1|TRBJ1-2|10|.|.
TGCAGTGCTAGTGAGGGGGGCAACACCTTC
CSASEGGNTF
>TRBV29-1|TRBJ1-5|14|TRBD1|once
TGCAGCGTTACACAGGGGACCCCAAATCAGCCCCAGCATTTT
CSVTQGTPNQPQHF
>TRBV7-2|TRBJ1-5|15|.|.
TGTGCCAGCAGCTTAGCGTTAGGAAGCAATCAGCCCCAGCATTTT
CASSLALGSNQPQHF
>TRBV28|TRBJ2-7|15|.|.
TGTGCCAGCAGTTCCCGGGAGGGGGCAGTAGACGAGCAGTACTTC
CASSSREGAVDEQYF
>TRBV9|TRBJ1-1|14|.|.
TGTGCCAGCAGCCCAAGATACGCGAACACTGAAGCTTTCTTT
CASSPRYANTEAFF
>TRBV6-5|TRBJ1-2|14|.|.
TGTGCCAGCACCAACCCAGGAGCTAGCTATGGCTACACCTTC
CASTNPGASYGYTF
>TRBV5-1|TRBJ2-1|14|.|.
TGCGCCAGCAGCGTAGGACGGGAATACAATGAGCAGTTCTTC
CASSVGREYNEQFF
>TRBV5-1|TRBJ2-5|14|TRBD2|.
TGCGCCAGCAAGACGGGAGGGCCCGGAGAGACCCAGTACTTC
CASKTGGPGETQYF
>TRBV27|TRBJ2-6|20|TRBD1|.
TGTGCCAGCAGTTTACGACGCGACAGGGCCCTAATAAAGGGGGCCAACGTCCTGACTTTC
CASSLRRDRALIKGANVLTF
>TRBV19|TRBJ2-3|14|.|.
TGTGCCAGTAGTATAGGGTCGGGGGCCGATACGCAGTATTTT
CASSIGSGADTQYF
>TRBV9|TRBJ2-7|17|.|.
TGTGCCAGCAGCCCCCGGGACTTGTCCAAGAGCTCCTACGAGCAGTACTTC
CASSPRDLSKSSYEQYF
>TRBV25-1|TRBJ2-3|16|.|.
TGTGCCAGCAGTGAATATAAGAGCGGCCACACAGATACGCAGTATTTT
CASSEYKSGHTDTQYF
>TRBV4-2|TRBJ2-7|13|.|.
TGTGCCAGCAGCCAAGGACTCCTCGGCGAGCAGTACTTC
CASSQGLLGEQYF
>TRBV7-8|TRBJ2-7|14|.|.
TGTGCCAGCAGCACCCAAGGGCTGATATACGAGCAGTACTTC
CASSTQGLIYEQYF
>TRBV4-2|TRBJ2-3|15|.|.
TGTGCCAGCAGCCAAGATGGTCGGATCACAGATACGCAGTATTTT
CASSQDGRITDTQYF
>TRBV28|TRBJ1-1|15|.|.
TGTGCCAGCAGTTCACACCAGCCGCTGAACACTGAAGCTTTCTTT
CASSSHQPLNTEAFF
>TRBV27|TRBJ2-2|15|.|.
TGTGCCAGCAGTCTGCACGGGACTCTCACCGGGGAGCTGTTTTTT
CASSLHGTLTGELFF
>TRBV11-1|TRBJ2-2|16|.|.
TGTGCCAGCAGCTTAAGCGCAGGGGCTTTCACCGGGGAGCTGTTTTTT
CASSLSAGAFTGELFF
>TRBV28|TRBJ1-1|18|TRBD1|.
TGTGCCAGCAGACGTCTTACGGAGGACAGGGGTATGGACACTGAAGCTTTCTTT
CASRRLTEDRGMDTEAFF
>TRBV6-5|TRBJ1-2|13|TRBD1|few
TGTGCCAGCATGACAGGGGGTTACTATGGCTACACCTTC
CASMTGGYYGYTF
>TRBV24-1|TRBJ2-2|15|.|.
TGTGCCACCAGTGACCCCGACAGTTTCCCCGGGGAGCTGTTTTTT
CATSDPDSFPGELFF
>TRBV6-2/TRBV6-3|TRBJ1-1|15|TRBD1|.
TGTGCCAGCAGTCAACCGGGACAGGGTTTCACTGAAGCTTTCTTT
CASSQPGQGFTEAFF
>TRBV5-4|TRBJ2-7|14|.|.
TGTGCCAGCAGCTTGGGGACAGAGGCCGACCGAAGGTACTTC
CASSLGTEADRRYF
>TRBV2|TRBJ1-4|16|TRBD1|.
TGTGCCAGCAGTGAAGCTCAGACAGGGGTTGGCGAAAAACTGTTTTTT
CASSEAQTGVGEKLFF
>TRBV7-2|TRBJ2-7|16|.|.
TGTGCCAGCAGCCCCCAAGTTGTGCTACCCGTGGGGGAGCAGTACTTC
CASSPQVVLPVGEQYF
>TRBV28|TRBJ2-7|13|.|.
TGTGCCAGCAGGCGGAATGCCCTCTACGAGCAGTACTTC
CASRRNALYEQYF
>TRBV25-1|TRBJ1-1|17|TRBD1|.
TGTGCCAGCAGTCAAGTACCGGGACAGACGATGAACACTGAAGCTTTCTTT
CASSQVPGQTMNTEAFF
>TRBV5-1|TRBJ2-1|14|TRBD1|.
TGCGCCAGCAGCGGTAATACAGGGGGTGTGGTGCAGTTCTTC
CASSGNTGGVVQFF
>TRBV4-1|TRBJ1-1|14|.|few
TGCGCCAGCAGCGGGCGGACCACCGGAACTGAAGCTTTCTTT
CASSGRTTGTEAFF
>TRBV19|TRBJ2-2|15|TRBD2|few
TGTGCCAGTAGCGGACTAGCGGGGAGCACCGGGGAGCTGTTTTTT
CASSGLAGSTGELFF
>TRBV2|TRBJ1-6|17|.|few
TGTGCCAGCAGTGAAACGGGGAGTGGCTCCTATAATTCACCCCTCCACTTT
CASSETGSGSYNSPLHF